This T cell receptor beta chain was documented in a study of cytomegalovirus exposure and HLA in healthy donors. Vbeta (60) and Jbeta (13) primers were used in the PCR. The protocol was immunoSEQ multiplex PCR, while the TCRdb copy is restricted to in-frame clones and leaves out a portion. The data show about 170,000 clones, roughly 80% seen once. Trimming cost V 3 bases and J 4 bases; bases outside gene matches: 5. The CDR3 has 15 residues. Per germline, CDR1 LGHNA and CDR2 YSLEER. As to this clone: Its antigen is unknown.

Study findings and constraints: As was reported, the HLA-A and HLA-B alleles of most subjects were accurately predicted from TCR beta sequences. Later on, an analysis tied approximately 15,000 TCR beta sequences to HLA alleles at 0.05 false discovery rate. Reportedly, cytomegalovirus status was diagnosed with high sensitivity and specificity.

This sequence was found in a male donor in good health and CMV-seronegative. The sample consisted of PBMCs. V usage is TRBV4-3 and J usage is TRBJ1-1, with 10 bases aligning to TRBD1. The CDR3 bases are TGCGCCAGCAGCCAGCCGGGACAGGGGACCACTGAAGCTTTCTTT. Translating it yields CASSQPGQGTTEAFF.